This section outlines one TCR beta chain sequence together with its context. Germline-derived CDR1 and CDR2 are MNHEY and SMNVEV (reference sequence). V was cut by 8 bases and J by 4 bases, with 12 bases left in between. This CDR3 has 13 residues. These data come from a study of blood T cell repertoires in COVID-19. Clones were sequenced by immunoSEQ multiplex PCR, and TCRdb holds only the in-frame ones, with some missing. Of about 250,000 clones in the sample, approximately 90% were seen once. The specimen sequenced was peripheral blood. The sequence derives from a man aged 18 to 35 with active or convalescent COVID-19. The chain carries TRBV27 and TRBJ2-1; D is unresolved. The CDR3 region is CASSSRWYNEQFF. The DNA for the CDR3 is TGTGCCAGCTCTTCGAGGTGGTACAATGAGCAGTTCTTC.